A single sample gave rise to the 16 T cell receptor beta chains below, sequenced in a study of post-analysis software for immune sequencing data. Study-wide results and caveats: When patients were compared with controls, about five TRBV segments were more frequent, TRBV5-6, TRBV5-1 and TRBV20-1 among them.

Their antigen targets remain unknown. Incorporated into the TCR beta cDNA libraries were unique molecular identifiers, which served to reduce PCR and sequencing biases. TCRdb re-called the PCR reads with MiXCR, one entry per CDR3 protein. The table has roughly 180,000 distinct CDR3 sequences, 25% to 35% seen once. The sample was blood. The receptors were sampled from a girl between 5 and 17 years old with multiple sclerosis.

This clonotype has a count of ten or more. The rearrangement uses TRBV2 and TRBJ2-5; TRBD1 might be the D (7 bases). Trimming removed 6 bases from V and 1 base from J, with 15 bases in between. Germline CDR1 reads SNHLY; CDR2 reads FYNNEI. The CDR3 extends over 15 amino acids. This CDR3 reads CASSANRGGQETQYF. DNA of the CDR3: TGTGCCAGCAGCGCCAACAGGGGAGGCCAAGAGACCCAGTACTTC. Filled out from reference TRBV2 and TRBJ2-5, the complete variable domain reads EPEVTQTPSHQVTQMGQEVILRCVPISNHLYFYWYRQILGQKVEFLVSFYNNEISEKSEIFDDQFSVERPDGSNFTLKIRSTKLEDSAMYFCASSANRGGQETQYFGPGTRLLVL.

The chain combines TRBV6-2 or TRBV6-3 with TRBJ1-4; D remains ambiguous. The germline CDR1 and CDR2 sequences are MNHEY and SVGEGT. V lost 6 bases, J lost 1 base, and 6 bases lay in between. The length of the CDR3 is 13 residues. As DNA, the CDR3 is TGTGCCAGCAGCGTTAGAACTAATGAAAAACTGTTTTTT. It codes for CASSVRTNEKLFF.

The V call is TRBV4-2, the J call TRBJ2-5; 9 nucleotides align to TRBD2. V trimming: 1 base; J trimming: 11 bases; junction bases outside the gene matches: 14. The CDR3 runs 16 residues. CDR1 and CDR2 from the germline V gene are LGHNA and YNFKEQ. Here the CDR3 DNA reads TGTGCCAGCAGCCAAGGGGGACTAGCCGGTGCGTGGGAGCAGTACTTC. Translated, it gives CASSQGGLAGAWEQYF.

A few counts support this clonotype. The rearrangement joins TRBV13 to TRBJ2-3; 10 bases fit TRBD2. The V and J ends lost 5 bases and 3 bases, in that order; junction bases with no gene match: 11. Germline CDR1 is PRHDT and CDR2 is FYEKMQ (reference sequence). This CDR3 comprises 17 residues. CDR3 sequence: CASSPNGLAAITDTQYF. In DNA form, the CDR3 reads TGTGCCAGCAGCCCTAACGGACTAGCGGCGATAACAGATACGCAGTATTTT. Drawing the rest from reference TRBV13 and TRBJ2-3, the complete variable domain is AAGVIQSPRHLIKEKRETATLKCYPIPRHDTVYWYQQGPGQDPQFLISFYEKMQSDKGSIPDRFSAQQFSDYHSELNMSSLELGDSALYFCASSPNGLAAITDTQYFGPGTRLTVL.

This clonotype was recorded many times. CDR3 loop: CASSPGTVGSNEQFF. CDR3 sequence (DNA): TGTGCCAGCAGCCCCGGGACGGTGGGAAGTAATGAGCAGTTCTTC. The V and J genes are TRBV6-5 and TRBJ2-1; D may match TRBD1 or TRBD2 (5 bases each). The germline gives CDR1 MNHEY, CDR2 SVGAGI. This CDR3 contains 15 residues. Trimming removed 6 bases from V and 7 bases from J, with 19 bases in between.

The chain carries TRBV6-2 or TRBV6-3 and TRBJ1-2, with TRBD1 matching over 9 bases. Germline V gene lookup returns CDR1 MNHEY and CDR2 SVGEGT. This CDR3 region has 15 residues. V lost 7 bases, J lost 4 bases, and 10 bases stayed unmatched. CDR3 DNA sequence: TGTGCCAGCACCATCGGACCGGGACAGGGCTATGGCTACACCTTC. Its translation: CASTIGPGQGYGYTF.

This clonotype was counted ten times or more. The chain recombines TRBV3-1 with TRBJ2-1; 8 nucleotides agree with TRBD2. The length of the CDR3 is 15 residues. CDR1 and CDR2 (germline): LGHDT, YNNKEL (reference sequence). After removal of 4 bases from V and 4 bases from J, the junction contained 6 bases not matched to a gene. The CDR3 nucleotides are TGTGCCAGCAGCCCATTGACTAGCGAGTACAATGAGCAGTTCTTC. Translation gives CASSPLTSEYNEQFF.

V and J are TRBV20-1 and TRBJ2-1; TRBD2 is a possible D gene (6 bases). The CDR3 is made up of 11 amino acids. CDR1 is DFQATT and CDR2 is SNEGSKA in the germline V gene (reference sequence). V lost 5 bases and J lost 8, with 10 bases in between. The DNA for the CDR3 is TGCAGTGCTCCCAAGCGGGATGAGCAGTTCTTC. It translates to CSAPKRDEQFF.

Many counts were recorded for this clonotype. V usage is TRBV29-1 and J usage is TRBJ2-7; unclear D gene. The CDR3 has 13 amino acids. V was trimmed by 0 bases and J by 3 bases, leaving 9 bases between them. Germline loops: CDR1 SQVTM, CDR2 ANQGSEA. CDR3 DNA: TGCAGCGTTGAAGATAATGCAGGCTACGAGCAGTACTTC. This codes for CSVEDNAGYEQYF.

This clonotype was picked up a small number of times. The CDR3 reads CASSFTGAFGDEQFF. The CDR3 nucleotides read TGTGCCAGCAGCTTCACAGGGGCCTTCGGGGATGAGCAGTTCTTC. The V call is TRBV7-2, the J call TRBJ2-1; 7 nucleotides line up with TRBD1. The ends lost 3 bases at V and 8 bases at J; junction bases unmatched: 10. This CDR3 contains 15 residues. Germline V gene sequence: CDR1 SGHTA, CDR2 FQGNSA.

This clonotype was seen repeatedly, ten times or more. The junction shows a germline mismatch at one end, possibly a read error. This sequence joins TRBV9 and TRBJ1-2; the D gene is possibly TRBD1 (5 bases). The CDR3 covers 14 residues. Per the germline V gene, CDR1 is SGDLS and CDR2 is YYNGEE. The CDR3: CAGSPGDGNYGYTF. The CDR3 nucleotides are TGTGCCGGCAGCCCCGGGGACGGTAACTATGGCTACACCTTC. The full variable domain, in which reference TRBV9 and TRBJ1-2 provide the parts outside the CDR3, is DSGVTQTPKHLITATGQRVTLRCSPRSGDLSVYWYQQSLDQGLQFLIQYYNGEERAKGNILERFSAQQFPDLHSELNLSSLELGDSALYFCAGSPGDGNYGYTFGSGTRLTVV.

This clonotype was observed at least ten times. This rearrangement joins TRBV6-5 to TRBJ2-7; D possibly corresponds to TRBD2 (6 bases). Deletions cut 7 bases from V and 0 bases from J, with 13 bases between. CDR1 is MNHEY and CDR2 is SVGAGI in the germline V gene. This CDR3 region has 14 residues. This CDR3 is CASTRGRGSYEQYF. The CDR3 DNA reads as TGTGCCAGCACGCGGGGAAGGGGCTCCTACGAGCAGTACTTC.

Of note for this clonotype: A much bigger clone sits one base away, suggesting this may be a read error. The chain carries TRBV29-1 and TRBJ1-2; TRBD1 aligns across 7 bases. Trimming cost V 5 bases and J 3 bases; bases outside gene matches: 15. The CDR3 sequence is 16 residues long. Germline-derived CDR1 and CDR2 are SQVTM and ANQGSEA. The CDR3 DNA is TGCAGCGTTTCCAACACTTTACAGGGGACCGACTATGGCTACACCTTC. This gives the protein CSVSNTLQGTDYGYTF.

The chain recombines TRBV29-1 with TRBJ1-1, with a possible D match to TRBD1 (5 bases). Germline CDR1 is SQVTM and CDR2 is ANQGSEA. Trimming removed 3 bases from V and 6 bases from J, with 11 bases in between. CDR3 length: 12 amino acids. This chain's CDR3 is CSVDIWGSEAFF. CDR3 nucleotide sequence: TGCAGCGTTGATATATGGGGCTCTGAAGCTTTCTTT.

Comment on this clonotype: A much larger clone is a single base away; this may be a read error. CDR3 DNA sequence: TGCAGTGCTAGTCCGGGGGGATTTGGCTATGGCTGCACCTTC. Translation gives CSASPGGFGYGCTF. V usage is TRBV20-1 and J usage is TRBJ1-2, with a weak D call TRBD1 (5 bases). The V gene's germline CDR1 is DFQATT and CDR2 SNEGSKA (reference sequence). The length of the CDR3 is 14 residues.

The chain joins TRBV5-6 to TRBJ2-7; D is possibly TRBD1 or TRBD2 (5 bases each). Trimming took 2 bases from V and 3 from J, leaving 15 bases between them. The V gene's germline CDR1 is SGHDT and CDR2 YYEEEE. CDR3 length: 15 residues. CDR3 bases: TGTGCCAGCAGCTTAGCGGTCGGGACGGGCTACGAGCAGTACTTC. This codes for CASSLAVGTGYEQYF.